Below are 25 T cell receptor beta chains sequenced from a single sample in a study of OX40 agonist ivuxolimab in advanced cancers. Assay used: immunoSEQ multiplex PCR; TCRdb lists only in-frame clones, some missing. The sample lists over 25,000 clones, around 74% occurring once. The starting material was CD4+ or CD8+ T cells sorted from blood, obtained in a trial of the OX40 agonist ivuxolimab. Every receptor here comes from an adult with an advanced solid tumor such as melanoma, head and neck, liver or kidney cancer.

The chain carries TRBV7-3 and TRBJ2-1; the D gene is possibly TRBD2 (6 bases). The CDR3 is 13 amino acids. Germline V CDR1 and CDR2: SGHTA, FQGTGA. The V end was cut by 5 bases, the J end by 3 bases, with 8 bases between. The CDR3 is CASSEGGYNEQFF. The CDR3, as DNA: TGTGCCAGCAGCGAGGGAGGCTACAATGAGCAGTTCTTC.

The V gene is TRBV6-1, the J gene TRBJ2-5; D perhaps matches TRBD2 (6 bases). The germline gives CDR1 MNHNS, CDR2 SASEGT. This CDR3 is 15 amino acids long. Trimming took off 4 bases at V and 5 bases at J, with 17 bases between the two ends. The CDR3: CASSGQDRRGETQYF. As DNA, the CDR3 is TGTGCCAGCAGTGGTCAGGACCGACGGGGGGAGACCCAGTACTTC.

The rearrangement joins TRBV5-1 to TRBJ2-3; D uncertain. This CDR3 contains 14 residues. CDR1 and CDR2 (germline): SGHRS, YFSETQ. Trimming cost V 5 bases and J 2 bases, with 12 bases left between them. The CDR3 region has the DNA TGCGCCAGCAGAAGAGATTCGAACACAGATACGCAGTATTTT. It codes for CASRRDSNTDTQYF.

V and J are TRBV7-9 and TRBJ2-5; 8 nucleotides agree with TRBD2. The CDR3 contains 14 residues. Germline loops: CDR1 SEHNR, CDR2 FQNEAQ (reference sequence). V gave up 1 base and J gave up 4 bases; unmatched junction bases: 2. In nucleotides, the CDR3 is TGTGCCAGCAGCTTAGACAGCGGGGGAGAGACCCAGTACTTC. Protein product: CASSLDSGGETQYF.

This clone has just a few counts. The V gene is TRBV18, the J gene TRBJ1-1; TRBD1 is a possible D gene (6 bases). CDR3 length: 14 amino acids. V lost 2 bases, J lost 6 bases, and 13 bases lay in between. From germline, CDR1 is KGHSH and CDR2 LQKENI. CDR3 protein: CASSPRGGASEAFF. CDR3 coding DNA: TGTGCCAGCTCACCAAGGGGGGGGGCCTCTGAAGCTTTCTTT.

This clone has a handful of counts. The CDR3 DNA is TGTGCCAGCAGCTTCGGGGGCCTCAATCAGCCCCAGCATTTT. This encodes CASSFGGLNQPQHF. The chain employs TRBV7-6 and TRBJ1-5, with D perhaps matching TRBD1 (6 bases). From germline, CDR1 is SGHVS and CDR2 FNYEAQ. This CDR3 contains 14 residues. The V gene lost 3 bases and the J gene lost 3 bases, with 9 bases spanning the gap.

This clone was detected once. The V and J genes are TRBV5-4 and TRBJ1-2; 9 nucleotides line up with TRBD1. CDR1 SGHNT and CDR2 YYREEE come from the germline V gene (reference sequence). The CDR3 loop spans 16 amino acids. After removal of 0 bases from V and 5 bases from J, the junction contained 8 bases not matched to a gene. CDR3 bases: TGTGCCAGCAGCTTGGGGGACACAGGGGGCGCATATGGCTACACCTTC. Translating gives CASSLGDTGGAYGYTF.

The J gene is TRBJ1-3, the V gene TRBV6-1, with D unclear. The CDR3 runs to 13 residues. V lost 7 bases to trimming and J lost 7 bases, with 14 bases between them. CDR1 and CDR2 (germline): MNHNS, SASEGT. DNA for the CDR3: TGTGCCAGCAAGCATAGCGAAGGGAACACCATATATTTT. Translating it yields CASKHSEGNTIYF.

The CDR3 loop is CASSLAGGKGTNNEQFF. CDR3 DNA: TGCGCCAGCAGCTTGGCGGGGGGGAAAGGGACTAACAATGAGCAGTTCTTC. V and J are TRBV5-1 and TRBJ2-1; 8 bases align to TRBD2. In germline, CDR1 is SGHRS, CDR2 YFSETQ. The CDR3 loop spans 17 amino acids. The V gene end was trimmed by 0 bases and the J gene end by 5 bases; junction bases not matched to a gene: 10.

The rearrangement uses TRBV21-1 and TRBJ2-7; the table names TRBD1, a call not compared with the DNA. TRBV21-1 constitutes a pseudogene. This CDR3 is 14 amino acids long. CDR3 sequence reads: CASSPQGRPYEQYV. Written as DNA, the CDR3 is TGTGCCAGCAGCCCCCAGGGGCGGCCCTACGAGCAGTACGTC.

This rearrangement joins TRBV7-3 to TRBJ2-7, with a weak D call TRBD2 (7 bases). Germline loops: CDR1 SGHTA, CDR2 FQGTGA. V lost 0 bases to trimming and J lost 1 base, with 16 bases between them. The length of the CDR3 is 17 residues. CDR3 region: CASSLTTPGGQSYEQYF. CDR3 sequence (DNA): TGTGCCAGCAGCTTAACGACCCCGGGGGGCCAATCCTACGAGCAGTACTTC.

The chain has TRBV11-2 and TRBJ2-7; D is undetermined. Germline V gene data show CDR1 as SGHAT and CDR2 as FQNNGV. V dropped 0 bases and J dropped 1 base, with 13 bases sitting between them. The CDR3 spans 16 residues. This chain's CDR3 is CASSLEPKGWSYEQYF. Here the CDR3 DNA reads TGTGCCAGCAGCTTAGAGCCGAAAGGTTGGTCCTACGAGCAGTACTTC.

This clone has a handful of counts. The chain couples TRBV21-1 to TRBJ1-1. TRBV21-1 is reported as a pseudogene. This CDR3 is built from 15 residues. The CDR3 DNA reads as TGTGCCAGCAGTAACTCCCCCAGAGGGACCACTGAAGCTTTCTTT. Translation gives CASSNSPRGTTEAFF.

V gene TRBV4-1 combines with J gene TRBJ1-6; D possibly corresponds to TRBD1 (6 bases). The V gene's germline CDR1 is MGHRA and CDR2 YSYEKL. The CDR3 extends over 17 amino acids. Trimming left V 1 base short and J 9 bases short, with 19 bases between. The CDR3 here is CASSQGRAGDGISPLHF. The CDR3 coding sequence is TGCGCCAGCAGCCAAGGACGGGCAGGGGACGGAATTTCACCCCTCCACTTT.

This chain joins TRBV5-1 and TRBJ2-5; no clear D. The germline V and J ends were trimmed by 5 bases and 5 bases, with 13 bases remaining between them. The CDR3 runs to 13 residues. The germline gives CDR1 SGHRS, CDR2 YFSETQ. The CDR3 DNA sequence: TGCGCCAGCAGGACCCCGTTTGGGGAGACCCAGTACTTC. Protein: CASRTPFGETQYF.

The CDR3 sequence is CASSSRDGDYEQYF. The CDR3, as DNA: TGTGCCAGCAGTAGCCGGGACGGTGACTACGAGCAGTACTTC. The gene calls are TRBV6-1 and TRBJ2-7; the D call may be TRBD1 or TRBD2 (5 bases each). The V gene lost 5 bases and the J gene lost 3 bases, with 14 bases spanning the gap. Germline V gene lookup returns CDR1 MNHNS and CDR2 SASEGT. The CDR3 consists of 14 residues.

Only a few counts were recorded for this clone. The CDR3 DNA follows: TGTGCCACAAGATTAGGGGGCGCCTATGGCTACACCTTC. Translated, it gives CATRLGGAYGYTF. This chain links TRBV6-5 with TRBJ1-2; 7 bases align to TRBD1. The germline gives CDR1 MNHEY, CDR2 SVGAGI. Germline trimming cut 10 bases from V and 4 bases from J; bases unmatched to any gene: 9. The CDR3 extends over 13 amino acids.

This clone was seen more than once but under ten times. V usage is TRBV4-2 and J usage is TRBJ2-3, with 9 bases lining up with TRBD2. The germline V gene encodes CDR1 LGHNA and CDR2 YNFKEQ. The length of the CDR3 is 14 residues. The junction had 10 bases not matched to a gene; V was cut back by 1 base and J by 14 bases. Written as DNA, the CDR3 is TGTGCCAGCAGCCAAGGAAGCGGGGGGCCGGGAGGGTATTTT. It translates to CASSQGSGGPGGYF.

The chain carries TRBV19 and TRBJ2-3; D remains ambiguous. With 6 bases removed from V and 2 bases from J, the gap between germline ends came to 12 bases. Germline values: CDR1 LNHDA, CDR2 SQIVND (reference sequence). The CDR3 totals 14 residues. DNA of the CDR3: TGTGCCAGTAGAAAAGTAGAAAACACAGATACGCAGTATTTT. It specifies CASRKVENTDTQYF.

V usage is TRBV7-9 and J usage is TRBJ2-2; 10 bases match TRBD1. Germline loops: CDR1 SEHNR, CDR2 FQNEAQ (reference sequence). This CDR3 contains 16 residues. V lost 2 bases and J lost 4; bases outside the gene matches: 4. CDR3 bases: TGTGCCAGCAGCTTAAGGGACAGGGGTGGCACCGGGGAGCTGTTTTTT. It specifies CASSLRDRGGTGELFF.

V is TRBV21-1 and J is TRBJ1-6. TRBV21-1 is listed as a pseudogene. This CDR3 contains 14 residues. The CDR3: CASRGLGGFSPLHF. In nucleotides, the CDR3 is TGTGCCAGCAGGGGGCTCGGGGGGTTTTCACCCCTCCACTTT.

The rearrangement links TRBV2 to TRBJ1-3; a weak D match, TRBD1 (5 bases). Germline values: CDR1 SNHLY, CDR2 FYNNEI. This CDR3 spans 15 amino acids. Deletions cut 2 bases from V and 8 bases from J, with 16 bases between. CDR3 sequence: CASSEMAGLGHTIYF. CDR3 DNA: TGTGCCAGCAGTGAAATGGCAGGGCTTGGGCACACCATATATTTT.

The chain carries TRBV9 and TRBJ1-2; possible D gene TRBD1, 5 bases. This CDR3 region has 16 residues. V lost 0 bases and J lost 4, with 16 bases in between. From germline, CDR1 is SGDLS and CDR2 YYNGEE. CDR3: CASSVGPEWGAYGYTF. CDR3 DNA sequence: TGTGCCAGCAGCGTAGGGCCTGAGTGGGGCGCCTATGGCTACACCTTC.

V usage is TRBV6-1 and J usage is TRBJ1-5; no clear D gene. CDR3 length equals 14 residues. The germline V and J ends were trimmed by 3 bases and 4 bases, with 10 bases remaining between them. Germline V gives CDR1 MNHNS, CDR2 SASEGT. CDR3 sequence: CASSEGRLNQPQHF. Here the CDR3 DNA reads TGTGCCAGCAGTGAGGGTAGGTTGAATCAGCCCCAGCATTTT.

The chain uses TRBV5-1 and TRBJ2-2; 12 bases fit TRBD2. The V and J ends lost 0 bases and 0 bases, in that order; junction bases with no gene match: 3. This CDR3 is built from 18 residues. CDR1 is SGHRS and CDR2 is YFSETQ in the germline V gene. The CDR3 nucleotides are TGCGCCAGCAGCTTGGGACTAGCGGGGGCTCCGAACACCGGGGAGCTGTTTTTT. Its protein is CASSLGLAGAPNTGELFF. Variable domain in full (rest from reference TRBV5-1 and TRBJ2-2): KAGVTQTPRYLIKTRGQQVTLSCSPISGHRSVSWYQQTPGQGLQFLFEYFSETQRNKGNFPGRFSGRQFSNSRSEMNVSTLELGDSALYLCASSLGLAGAPNTGELFFGEGSRLTVL.